Described below is a single TCR beta chain sequence and its context. This clone was picked up a small number of times. What this receptor recognizes is not known. This is a mouse receptor, so gene names and germline sequences are those of the mouse. The sequenced fragment ends 4 residues before the CDR3 boundary, so the rest is inferred from the germline J gene. This entry belongs to a study of CD8+ T cells in alopecia areata (dated by TCRdb to the late 2010s). For the study in its entirety: Skin from C3H/HeJ donors with spontaneous alopecia (6-12 months old) was grafted onto female C3H/HeJ recipients aged roughly 6-10 weeks. immunoSEQ multiplex PCR using 35 Vbeta forward primers and 13 Jbeta reverse primers was used to amplify TCRbeta CDR3 regions. The study used high-throughput TCRbeta sequencing to examine T cell clonal expansion in alopecia areata, in both the C3H/HeJ mouse model and human patients. In humans, TCRbeta sequencing was performed on scalp tissue and on sorted CD4+ and CD8+ peripheral blood T cells from healthy controls and from patients with patchy or totalis/universalis alopecia areata. Clonality in the scalp was compared among normal scalp (n=4), patchy alopecia areata scalp (n=8), and alopecia totalis/universalis scalp (n=8). RNA was extracted with the PAXgene miRNA kit for fixed scalp, the miRNeasy kit for PBMCs, and the RNeasy kit for mouse skin. The paper's findings and limits, for the study overall: Resident alphabeta T cells in normal human skin are also sequenced, complicating scalp TCR repertoire analysis, unlike mouse skin dominated by gammadelta T cells. Shared TCR sequences between patients were less evident than in mice, which may be partly attributable to HLA diversity in the patient population. Higher clonality and more expanded CD8+ clones were observed in lesional scalp than in normal scalp, particularly in alopecia totalis/universalis, a finding suggestive of antigenic drive.

Cells from mouse cutaneous lymph nodes were pooled, stained for CD4, CD8alpha, NKG2D, NKG2ACE and other markers, and then sorted on a BD Influx. Library creation used the immunoSEQ multiplex PCR assay. To provide template for TCR sequencing, every sample had RNA extracted and reverse transcribed into cDNA. SuperScript III was used to make first-strand cDNA, primed with a 2:1 mix of oligo-dT and random hexamers. A synthetic immune receptor repertoire was used to measure amplification bias, and any remaining bias was corrected computationally. Libraries were sequenced on Illumina HiSeq with 60 bp reads covering the CDR3, read from J toward V. Regarding the original processing steps: After raw reads were preprocessed to remove errors, the CDR3 was defined following IMGT conventions as running from the conserved cysteine to phenylalanine. Clonality was calculated as 1 minus Shannon entropy normalized by log2 of the number of productive unique TCRs. Scalp TCRbeta sequences were cross-referenced with sorted blood CD4 and CD8 repertoires so that the CD4 or CD8 identity of scalp clones could be inferred. Imported from immuneACCESS, the table was reduced by TCRdb to in-frame sequences with V and J called. These copies leave out some clones; in studies compared against another copy, an unresolved V gene accounts for under half, and the cause of the remainder is not known. From that table come the V and J calls and clone size; the DNA was used to work out D and trimming. Across this sample, approximately 300,000 clones were tabulated and none appeared just once. The leading ten clones occupy about 1.1% of the sample.

In the germline V gene, CDR1 corresponds to NSHNY and CDR2 to SYGAGN. Including the terminal cysteine and phenylalanine, the CDR3 comprises 14 residues. Sequencing covers 30 bases of the CDR3, shown here with the frame starting at base 1. The chain links TRBV13-1 with TRBJ2-5; 7 bases in between match TRBD1. Sequenced: CD4+ T cells sorted from a lymph node. The clonotype was recovered from a C3H/HeJ mouse with alopecia areata. Mice of this strain carry the MHC haplotype H2-k. The CDR3 DNA, read in part, is TGTGCCAGCAGTGATGGGGACAGAAAAGAC. This encodes CASSDGDRKD. The whole CDR3 sequence reads CASSDGDRKDTQYF.